This T cell receptor (beta chain) emerged from a study of T cell responses to AZD1222 COVID-19 vaccine. The study's findings and limits: Donors skewed white British and female; clonal diversity was possibly underestimated.

The CDR3 is 16 residues long. Per the germline V gene, CDR1 is MNHEY and CDR2 is SVGAGI. V shed 4 bases and J shed 7 bases, with 17 bases lying between them. Measured with immunoSEQ multiplex PCR; TCRdb has only the in-frame clones, and not every one. The sample shows about 75,000 clones, approximately 88% of them seen only once. Note on this clone: The antigen remains unidentified.

The starting material was peripheral blood, obtained 28 days after the second dose of the MenACWY control vaccine. The gene calls are TRBV6-5 and TRBJ1-6, with no clear D. The sequence came from an adult who received the MenACWY meningococcal vaccine as a control. CDR3: CASSLGYSRLNSPLHF. DNA of the CDR3: TGTGCCAGCAGTTTGGGGTATAGTAGACTCAATTCACCCCTCCACTTT.